The sequence of this T cell receptor beta chain was determined in a study of blood T cell repertoires in COVID-19. On the study more broadly: Sites across the United States, Italy and Spain contributed samples from acute and convalescent COVID-19. PBMCs, B-cell-depleted T cells, or T cells were the source of the cDNA or gDNA that made up the material.

Germline values: CDR1 SNHLY, CDR2 FYNNEI. CDR3 length equals 16 residues. Between the trimmed V and J ends, which lost 0 bases and 7 bases, there was a span of 15 bases. A Seattle source enrolled patients during active infection and followed them longitudinally. In the original analysis: Reference gene primers were amplified, and this amplification served to estimate nucleated cell counts. This table comes from immunoSEQ multiplex PCR, and its TCRdb copy is limited to in-frame clones, with some not included. The V and J calls and clone size were taken over from that table, and D and trimming were inferred from the DNA. The sample consists of under 200,000 clones, just under 85% of them appearing once.

The source material was peripheral blood. The clonotype originates from a woman over 75 with COVID-19, enrolled during active disease. The chain uses TRBV2 and TRBJ1-4; D remains ambiguous. The CDR3 is CASSEAVVGLPEKLFF. The CDR3 region has the DNA TGTGCCAGCAGTGAAGCGGTGGTAGGACTACCTGAAAAACTGTTTTTT.